This T cell receptor beta chain is from a study of cytomegalovirus exposure and HLA in healthy donors. Study-level findings and limits: A later analysis found TCR association rates differed by HLA locus, highest for DRB1 and lowest for HLA-C. Rarity characterized most TCR sequences, yet some public TCRs appeared in many donors. Later analysis associated a missense DCLRE1C variant with TCR beta V- and J-gene trimming.

The donors (healthy individuals) were bone marrow donors. On this clone itself: Its matching antigen is unknown.

The PCR was carried out with 60 Vbeta primers and 13 Jbeta primers. Sequenced by immunoSEQ multiplex PCR; TCRdb stores in-frame clones only, minus some. The sample has around 140,000 clones, around three quarters seen once; the top ten hold approximately 13%. Trimming removed 1 base from V and 7 bases from J; junction bases left unmatched: 13. Germline CDR1 LNHNV, CDR2 YYDKDF (reference sequence). The length of the CDR3 is 18 residues. The sequence came from a man between 35 and 55 years old in good health and CMV-seropositive. The V call is TRBV15, the J call TRBJ2-2, with 9 bases aligning to TRBD2. The sequencing sample was made of PBMCs. The CDR3 protein is CATSRVPLLAGAGGELFF. DNA of the CDR3: TGTGCCACCAGCAGAGTCCCTTTGTTAGCGGGAGCGGGCGGGGAGCTGTTTTTT. The variable domain in full, completed from reference TRBV15 and TRBJ2-2, reads DAMVIQNPRYQVTQFGKPVTLSCSQTLNHNVMYWYQQKSSQAPKLLFHYYDKDFNNEADTPDNFQSRRPNTSFCFLDIRSPGLGDTAMYLCATSRVPLLAGAGGELFFGEGSRLTVL.